This T cell receptor (beta chain) emerged from a study of neurological immune-mediated disorders. Noted time point: longitudinal time-point 2. Notes on this clonotype: A read error may be the cause here, since a much bigger clone is one base away.

Trimming took off 7 bases at V and 7 bases at J, with 14 bases between the two ends. CDR3 size: 12 residues. Per the germline V gene, CDR1 is SNHLY and CDR2 is FYNNEI. TCRdb reprocessed the 5' RACE reads via MiXCR and lists one record per CDR3 protein. Of tens of thousands of distinct CDR3 sequences in the sample, 13% were seen once. Input material: PBMCs. V usage is TRBV2 and J usage is TRBJ2-7, with D hard to call. The receptor comes from a female donor with HTLV-1-associated myelopathy (HAM/TSP). CDR3 protein: CASTHRSREQYF. For the CDR3, the DNA is TGTGCCAGCACCCATAGGTCCCGGGAGCAGTACTTC.